Reported below is one TCR beta chain. The antigen this receptor binds is unknown. Base qualities were left out, and no much larger clone turns up one base away. The library was prepared using the immunoSEQ multiplex PCR assay. The multiplex PCR relied on a mix of 60 forward primers for TCR Vbeta segments and 13 reverse primers for TCR Jbeta segments. The CDR3 region of rearranged TCR beta genes was amplified from genomic DNA with a multiplex PCR assay. On the Illumina HiSeq System, the amplified TCR beta libraries were sequenced as 87-base-pair reads. From the authors' description of their analysis: A later analysis tallied about 77 million unique TCR beta chains across the approximately 670 repertoires, and approximately 11 million of those chains were shared by two or more donors. Raw reads were error-corrected and collapsed into unique sequences by a nearest-neighbor algorithm in which closely related sequences were merged to remove PCR and sequencing errors. To assign V, D and J gene segments, CDR3 sequences were aligned to IMGT reference sequences. For a sequence to be retained, a match of at least six nucleotides to both a V gene segment and a J gene segment was required. A rearrangement was called productive if the CDR3 had no stop codons and remained in frame with V and J, and every other rearrangement was called non-productive. CDR3 was defined according to IMGT convention as the region running from the second conserved V-encoded cysteine to the conserved J-encoded phenylalanine. The earlier analysis of about 620 of the donors excluded sequences that lacked an unambiguous match to a single V gene segment. In an earlier analysis of some 590 of the donors, a V segment was called functional when productive rearrangements were above 56.7%, and segregating when the standard deviation between donors exceeded 5%. A statistical classification framework was built for diagnosing cytomegalovirus status from the catalog of TCR beta chain sequences. In a later analysis, TCR nucleotide sequences were compared against IMGT/GENE-DB human TR gene sequences so that V and J genes could be assigned. Using the TCRdist pipeline, a later analysis assigned CDR3 sequences along with most-parsimonious VDJ recombination scenarios. In a later analysis, each TCR beta chain was defined by its CDR3 amino acid sequence together with its V-gene family, and reads without a unique V-gene family were excluded. A later analysis removed nearly 600 highly shared, low-generation-probability nucleotide sequences to deal with suspected cross-contamination and a sequencing artifact. In a later analysis, a clonal expansion index for each public chain was calculated from normalized within-repertoire ranks of inferred template counts. In a later analysis, generation probabilities were computed using a VDJ recombination model fitted to out-of-frame rearrangements, and the results were checked against IGoR. A later analysis scored TCR-TCR, TCR-HLA and TCR-CMV co-occurrence with hypergeometric tests, applying a repertoire-size bias correction to TCR pairs. In a later analysis, false discovery rates were estimated by permuting HLA or CMV assignments 20 times. In a later analysis, co-occurring TCRs were grouped with DBSCAN, and TCRdist sequence similarity was added when clustering was performed within HLA-allele-positive subsets. For co-occurrence clustering, repertoires with fewer than 30,000 or more than 120,000 public chains were excluded, along with five or six repertoires with anomalous nucleotide sharing. This is the immuneACCESS table as TCRdb keeps it, with only in-frame sequences that have V and J called. A part of the clones is gone; compared with another copy, unresolved V genes explain less than half, and the rest is unexplained. The V and J calls and clone size were taken over from that table, and D and trimming were inferred from the DNA. For this sample there are 110,000 to 150,000 clones; over 60% appear just once. The top ten constitute 2.1% of the sample.

The cohort was made up of hundreds of healthy bone marrow donors. At the time of sampling, every cohort member was nominally healthy, though immune exposures that went unrecorded were likely present. The donor tested CMV seronegative and was one of the 352 seronegative cohort members. Each donor provided a peripheral blood sample, and peripheral blood mononuclear cells were used for TCR beta sequencing. Genomic DNA was extracted from the blood cell samples with the Qiagen DNeasy Blood Extraction Kit. The CDR3 contains 18 residues, cysteine and phenylalanine counted. Kept here is only the CDR3 DNA, which spans 54 bases and is read in frame from base 1. V lost 0 bases and J lost 4 bases, and the count of bases not matched to a germline gene is 11. Sequences LGHNA (CDR1) and YSLEER (CDR2) are obtained from the germline V gene. The data derive from a study of cytomegalovirus exposure and HLA in healthy donors listed by TCRdb under 2017. Regarding the complete study: An earlier analysis of some 620 of the donors reported under 300 Gb of sequence data and 117 million unique TCR beta sequences obtained from some 200 million T cells. About 300 gigabases of sequencing data and around 80 million unique TCR sequences made up an early release that covered some 640 HLA-typed donors. Of the roughly 400 genotyped donors, roughly 80% were placed in the genetic ancestry cluster associated with self-reported Caucasian donors. The study was designed to test whether signatures of past pathogen exposure could be identified by cataloging public T cell receptors. The study profiled the T cell repertoires of under 700 subjects by immunosequencing and related them to cytomegalovirus serostatus. Besides the first cohort of roughly 700 subjects, a separate validation cohort made up of 90 to 150 different subjects was used. To predict cytomegalovirus infection status, the study combined high-throughput TCR immunosequencing, statistical association of individual TCRs with disease status, and machine learning. In a later analysis, previously published TCR beta repertoires from roughly 710 donors were re-analyzed and high-resolution HLA genotyping was added so that TCR occurrence patterns could be studied. Rather than drawing on any new phenotypic data, the later analysis identified candidate immune exposures from TCR beta sequences and the way those sequences occurred across donors. In an earlier analysis of roughly 600 of the donors, high-throughput TCR beta sequencing was used to judge whether each TCR beta V gene segment behaved as functional or pseudogenic. Donor age, sex, ethnicity and CMV serostatus were collected together with the repertoire data. A later genetic analysis took genome-wide SNP genotypes for about three fifths of the 666 donors and used that subset as a discovery cohort. All discovery cohort repertoires had been generated using a single sequencing platform. HLA typing covered class I and class II loci at four-digit resolution. Typing coverage differed by locus: A, B, C, DRB1 and DQB1 were typed in about 629-640 donors, DQA1 in 500 to 550, DPA1 in 600 to 610, and DPB1 in just under 490. Four to six DR-DQ haplotypes were handled as single units for association and clustering, since linkage in the cohort was strong. Among approximately 370 genotyped donors of the cohort, an average of around 250,000 unique TCR beta nucleotide sequences was sequenced per donor, of which roughly 17% were non-productive.

General conclusions and limits of the study: When HLA alleles, especially DR and DQ, strongly co-occurred, attributing TCR associations to individual alleles was difficult. This cohort had only TCR beta chains sequenced, and the lack of alpha or paired-chain data limited which features could be detected. According to a later genetic analysis, donors in an Asian-associated ancestry cluster had fewer N-insertions in productive TCRs than the roughly 660-donor mean. Immune exposure information for the cohort was limited to CMV serostatus. Most TCR sequences were observed very rarely across donors, whereas some public TCRs were present in many individuals. Roughly uniform sequencing depth across donors was assumed in presence/absence analyses, although this assumption may not hold. Linkage disequilibrium might explain the correlated functional status among segregating V segments, but an unknown experimental factor could not be excluded. Some IMGT-functional V segments, including TRBV6-2 and TRBV6-3, could not be distinguished by the 87-base-pair reads and were therefore excluded. Three of the identified cytomegalovirus-associated TCR beta chains were confirmed in vitro to be specific for cytomegalovirus antigens. A further reported finding was that TCR beta sequences accurately predicted the HLA-A and HLA-B alleles for most subjects in the first cohort. Because some donors lacked HLA typing at each locus, the association tests relied only on the typed subset. An earlier analysis of some 590 of the donors showed that most TCR beta V segments appeared in productive rearrangements either about 87% or about 30% of the time, which broadly matched IMGT annotations. Several of the top co-occurrence clusters appeared to be linked to parvovirus B19, influenza, CMV and Epstein-Barr virus, according to a later analysis. An association between a missense DCLRE1C variant and V-gene and J-gene trimming of TCR beta chains was found in a later genetic analysis and replicated in an independent cohort. A group of highly shared sequence variants was considered likely to be a technical artifact of the sequencing pipeline. Most CMV-associated TCR beta chains appeared to be HLA-restricted in a later analysis, and the HLA associations seemed to be driven largely by CMV exposure. The study listed 164 TCR beta chains as associated with cytomegalovirus. The classifier was reported to diagnose cytomegalovirus status with high specificity and sensitivity in both the original and validation cohorts. According to a later analysis, TCR association rates differed among HLA loci, with DRB1 alleles showing the most associated TCRs and HLA-C alleles showing the fewest. A later analysis associated about 17,000 TCR beta sequences with specific HLA alleles at a false discovery rate of 0.05. In a later analysis, HLA-associated TCR beta chains were found to be more clonally expanded and to have lower generation probabilities than equally common non-associated chains. Because counts were too low, some 17 rarely observed V segments, including chromosome 9 orphons, were excluded from the earlier analysis of several hundred of the donors. It was suggested by the authors that the approach could potentially be generalized to other disease states and immunological phenotypes.

The clonotype originates from a man aged 40-50 years in good health and CMV-seronegative. Input material: PBMCs. This chain joins TRBV4-3 to TRBJ1-1; 10 bases in the junction line up with TRBD1. The CDR3 reads CASSQDLGDRGFGTEAFF. The DNA sequence reads TGCGCCAGCAGCCAAGATTTGGGGGACAGGGGTTTCGGCACTGAAGCTTTCTTT.